What follows are 25 T cell receptor beta chains derived from one specimen sequenced in a study of blood T cell repertoires in COVID-19 (dated by TCRdb to 2020 to 2021). Libraries were built with the immunoSEQ multiplex PCR assay. TCRdb holds this immuneACCESS table with in-frame rearrangements only. Some clones are missing; in checked studies, unresolved V genes explain under half, and the rest has no known cause. The sample contains fewer than 50,000 clones, more than 75% of them found a single time. Around 8.7% of the sample is in the top ten clones. Specimen: peripheral blood. The receptors come from a man aged 50 to 59 with active COVID-19.

The chain is built from TRBV28 and TRBJ1-1; D remains unclear. V shed 7 bases and J shed 7 bases, with 16 bases lying between them. CDR1 MDHEN and CDR2 SYDVKM come from the germline V gene. This CDR3 comprises 13 residues. CDR3 residues: CASTAPGWGEAFF. The DNA for the CDR3 is TGTGCCAGCACTGCCCCGGGGTGGGGTGAAGCTTTCTTT.

This chain links TRBV7-2 with TRBJ1-1; TRBD1 is a possible D gene (6 bases). The CDR3 runs 14 residues. Germline lookup yields CDR1 SGHTA and CDR2 FQGNSA. V shed 6 bases and J shed 6 bases, with 17 bases lying between them. CDR3 DNA sequence: TGTGCCAGCAGTTTTAGTGCGGGGGCTTCTGAAGCTTTCTTT. Protein product: CASSFSAGASEAFF.

This sequence joins TRBV5-6 and TRBJ2-2, with D possibly being TRBD1 (5 bases). This CDR3 is 15 amino acids long. Germline assignment: CDR1 SGHDT and CDR2 YYEEEE. Deletions cut 4 bases from V and 5 bases from J, with 15 bases between. The CDR3 nucleotides are TGTGCCAGCAGCCCCGGATCCCAGGGAACCGGGGAGCTGTTTTTT. Translating it yields CASSPGSQGTGELFF.

This sequence joins TRBV24-1 and TRBJ2-1; 9 bases fit TRBD1. The CDR3 contains 15 residues. CDR1 is KGHDR, CDR2 SFDVKD, per germline. J gave up 9 bases and V 5 bases, and 10 bases lay outside the gene matches. In nucleotides, the CDR3 is TGTGCCACCAGTGCCCCCGGGGACAGGGTGGGTGAGCAGTTCTTC. Amino acid sequence: CATSAPGDRVGEQFF.

The chain joins TRBV27 to TRBJ2-5; 8 bases align to TRBD1. CDR1 is MNHEY and CDR2 is SMNVEV in the germline V gene (reference sequence). V was pared by 0 bases and J by 1 base, with 4 bases of the junction left unmatched. This CDR3 spans 16 amino acids. CDR3 sequence (DNA): TGTGCCAGCAGTTTATCGGGGGACAGGCCCCAAGAGACCCAGTACTTC. Protein sequence: CASSLSGDRPQETQYF.

The rearrangement links TRBV7-2 to TRBJ2-7, with 10 bases that match TRBD1. The CDR3 length is 14 residues. Germline V gene sequence: CDR1 SGHTA, CDR2 FQGNSA. The junction had 4 bases not matched to a gene; V was cut back by 1 base and J by 7 bases. The CDR3 DNA reads TGTGCCAGCAGCTTAGGGGGACAGGGGCGGGAGCAGTACTTC. Protein product: CASSLGGQGREQYF.

The V call is TRBV18, the J call TRBJ1-2, with 12 nucleotides matching TRBD1. CDR1 is KGHSH, CDR2 LQKENI, per germline. This CDR3 has 18 amino acids. V shed 2 bases and J 4 bases; nucleotides not matched to a gene: 11. This CDR3 reads CASSPSWDRGPRSYGYTF. The DNA for the CDR3 is TGTGCCAGCTCACCAAGCTGGGACAGGGGGCCAAGATCCTATGGCTACACCTTC.

The chain employs TRBV18 and TRBJ2-5; a weak D match, TRBD2 (6 bases). Germline V lookup: CDR1 KGHSH, CDR2 LQKENI. CDR3 length: 14 residues. V was trimmed by 3 bases and J by 3 bases, leaving 11 bases between them. CDR3 sequence (DNA): TGTGCCAGCTCACCGGCAATAGCGGAAGAGACCCAGTACTTC. It yields the protein CASSPAIAEETQYF.

V usage is TRBV5-1 and J usage is TRBJ2-3; perhaps TRBD2 as D (6 bases). The CDR3 is 14 residues long. Between the trimmed V and J ends, which lost 9 bases and 2 bases, there was a span of 16 bases. Per the germline V gene, CDR1 is SGHRS and CDR2 is YFSETQ. The chain's CDR3 is CATNAGMNTDTQYF. The CDR3 DNA reads TGCGCCACCAACGCGGGGATGAACACAGATACGCAGTATTTT. The variable domain in full, with the rest retrieved from reference TRBV5-1 and TRBJ2-3, is KAGVTQTPRYLIKTRGQQVTLSCSPISGHRSVSWYQQTPGQGLQFLFEYFSETQRNKGNFPGRFSGRQFSNSRSEMNVSTLELGDSALYLCATNAGMNTDTQYFGPGTRLTVL.

The chain combines TRBV5-1 with TRBJ2-2; D remains ambiguous. Germline CDR1 reads SGHRS; CDR2 reads YFSETQ. CDR3 size: 14 residues. V lost 4 bases and J 4 bases, leaving 11 bases between the germline ends. The CDR3 DNA reads TGCGCCAGCAGCCCTGGGCCCCCCACCGGGGAGCTGTTTTTT. Its translation: CASSPGPPTGELFF.

The gene calls are TRBV11-1 and TRBJ2-1; TRBD2 might be the D (5 bases). Trimming left V 4 bases short and J 8 bases short, with 12 bases between. The CDR3 length is 13 residues. CDR1 and CDR2 from the germline V gene are SGHAT and FQDESV (reference sequence). This chain's CDR3 is CASSSTSQDEQFF. As DNA, the CDR3 is TGTGCCAGCAGCTCAACTAGTCAGGATGAGCAGTTCTTC.

This chain joins TRBV7-8 and TRBJ1-3; a weak D match, TRBD1 (5 bases). This CDR3 has 15 residues. The V and J ends lost 5 bases and 0 bases respectively, with 11 bases between them. In germline, CDR1 is SGHVS, CDR2 FQNEAQ. DNA for the CDR3: TGTGCCAGCAGCCCGTGGACAAGCTCTGGAAACACCATATATTTT. It translates to CASSPWTSSGNTIYF.

The chain has TRBV6-2 or TRBV6-3 and TRBJ2-2; 9 nucleotides line up with TRBD1. This CDR3 region has 16 residues. With 2 bases clipped from V and 2 bases from J, the junction kept 3 bases outside the gene matches. Germline-derived CDR1 and CDR2 are MNHEY and SVGEGT. The CDR3 is CASSYRDRVNTGELFF. The CDR3 bases are TGTGCCAGCAGTTACAGGGACAGGGTAAACACCGGGGAGCTGTTTTTT.

The V and J genes are TRBV6-5 and TRBJ1-5; D possibly corresponds to TRBD1 (5 bases). This CDR3 is 13 amino acids long. The germline V gene encodes CDR1 MNHEY and CDR2 SVGAGI. The V end was cut by 4 bases, the J end by 11 bases, with 15 bases between. CDR3 nucleotides: TGTGCCAGCAGTTGGGGCCCAGTATCAGCCCAGCATTTT. Its protein is CASSWGPVSAQHF.

This clone was found once. J is TRBJ1-4 and V is TRBV7-2; D call uncertain. Trimming removed 5 bases from V and 6 bases from J, with 13 bases in between. This CDR3 is built from 14 residues. Germline values: CDR1 SGHTA, CDR2 FQGNSA. The CDR3 nucleotides are TGTGCCAGCAGCCTCCTAAGCGTAGATGAAAAACTGTTTTTT. Translated, it gives CASSLLSVDEKLFF.

The V and J genes are TRBV19 and TRBJ1-1, with D possibly being TRBD1 (6 bases). With 7 bases removed from V and 5 bases from J, the gap between germline ends came to 11 bases. The CDR3 runs to 12 residues. Looked up from germline, CDR1 is LNHDA and CDR2 is SQIVND (reference sequence). CDR3 protein: CASNYRDTEAFF. CDR3 bases: TGTGCCAGTAATTACAGGGATACTGAAGCTTTCTTT.

This clone was observed a single time. This chain links TRBV6-5 with TRBJ2-3, with a possible D match to TRBD2 (6 bases). CDR1 is MNHEY and CDR2 is SVGAGI in the germline V gene. The length of the CDR3 is 14 residues. The V end was cut by 5 bases, the J end by 4 bases, with 13 bases between. The DNA of the CDR3 is TGTGCCAGCAGTCAGACTAGGCCCCCAGATACGCAGTATTTT. Its translation: CASSQTRPPDTQYF.

The rearrangement joins TRBV5-4 to TRBJ2-5; D unclear. Deletions cut 4 bases from V and 1 base from J, with 5 bases between. This CDR3 has 12 residues. CDR1 is SGHNT, CDR2 YYREEE, per germline (reference sequence). CDR3 DNA: TGTGCCAGCAGCAACATCCAAGAGACCCAGTACTTC. Protein product: CASSNIQETQYF.

The V and J genes are TRBV4-1 and TRBJ1-3; D may be TRBD1 (5 bases). The germline gives CDR1 MGHRA, CDR2 YSYEKL. V gave up 1 base and J gave up 0 bases, with 13 bases separating them. This CDR3 is 17 amino acids long. CDR3 DNA: TGCGCCAGCAGCCAAGTCAGGGAAGATCTCTCTGGAAACACCATATATTTT. Translated: CASSQVREDLSGNTIYF.

The chain links TRBV29-1 to TRBJ2-7, with D perhaps matching TRBD1 (6 bases). Trimming took off 6 bases at V and 2 bases at J, with 11 bases between the two ends. Germline assignment: CDR1 SQVTM and CDR2 ANQGSEA. The CDR3 has 12 amino acids. CDR3 nucleotide sequence: TGCAGCGTCGGACAGTTTACCTACGAGCAGTACTTC. This sequence encodes CSVGQFTYEQYF.

The chain carries TRBV19 and TRBJ2-7; D is possibly TRBD2 (5 bases). This CDR3 comprises 13 residues. Trimming took off 9 bases at V and 3 bases at J, with 15 bases between the two ends. CDR1 and CDR2 (germline): LNHDA, SQIVND (reference sequence). The DNA for the CDR3 is TGTGCCAGGACCACCCTCGCGGGCTACGAGCAGTACTTC. Protein sequence: CARTTLAGYEQYF.

The genes are TRBV14 and TRBJ1-2; D perhaps matches TRBD1 (5 bases). V lost 5 bases and J lost 8, with 21 bases in between. The CDR3 runs to 15 residues. Germline V gene lookup returns CDR1 SGHDN and CDR2 FVKESK. The CDR3 protein is CASSSWGGPPRGYTF. For the CDR3, the DNA is TGTGCCAGCAGCTCATGGGGGGGACCCCCCCGAGGCTACACCTTC.

The chain joins TRBV21-1 to TRBJ2-4; the D call of TRBD1 is as the table states it, not checked on the DNA. TRBV21-1 is classified as a pseudogene. The CDR3 consists of 21 residues. In nucleotides, the CDR3 is TGTGCCAGCAGCCAGGATACCTGGGACAGGCCAGGAGGGAGTTCCAAAAACATTCAGTACTTC. Amino acid sequence: CASSQDTWDRPGGSSKNIQYF.

The rearrangement joins TRBV18 to TRBJ1-2; unclear D gene. Germline V gives CDR1 KGHSH, CDR2 LQKENI. The CDR3 sequence is 14 residues long. V was clipped by 3 bases and J by 1 base, with 9 bases between them. CDR3 loop: CASSPGGDNYGYTF. As DNA, the CDR3 is TGTGCCAGCTCACCGGGAGGAGATAACTATGGCTACACCTTC.

This chain uses TRBV7-2 with TRBJ2-7; 9 bases map to TRBD1. J was trimmed by 5 bases and V by 2 bases; bases with no gene match: 7. The CDR3 loop spans 15 amino acids. The germline gives CDR1 SGHTA, CDR2 FQGNSA. The DNA of the CDR3 is TGTGCCAGCAGCTTAAGTACAGGGGGCGTGAACGAGCAGTACTTC. It codes for CASSLSTGGVNEQYF.